The 15 T cell receptor beta chains below were found in one sample sequenced in a study of T cells in localized non-small cell lung cancer (dated by TCRdb to the early 2020s). The library was produced with the immunoSEQ multiplex PCR assay. The immuneACCESS repertoire file appears here via TCRdb, limited to in-frame rearrangements. These files lack a portion of the clones; in checked studies, under half of the deficit traces to unresolved V genes, and the cause of the others is not known. The sample table lists 2,000 to 2,500 clones, 25% to 35% of them with a count of one. The top ten clonotypes cover 15% to 20% of the sample. The specimen was normal lung tissue next to the tumor, collected before any cancer treatment. These receptors were collected from a male donor aged 60 or over with stage I squamous cell lung carcinoma.

The rearrangement joins TRBV19 to TRBJ2-1; 10 positions agree with TRBD1. Germline CDR1 is LNHDA and CDR2 is SQIVND (reference sequence). The CDR3 has 15 residues. Trimming took 11 bases from V and 2 from J; bases not matched to a gene: 9. As DNA, the CDR3 is TGTGCCGGGAGAAACGGACAGGGGGCCTACAATGAGCAGTTCTTC. This sequence encodes CAGRNGQGAYNEQFF. Full variable domain (outside the CDR3, taken from reference TRBV19 and TRBJ2-1): DGGITQSPKYLFRKEGQNVTLSCEQNLNHDAMYWYRQDPGQGLRLIYYSQIVNDFQKGDIAEGYSVSREKKESFPLTVTSAQKNPTAFYLCAGRNGQGAYNEQFFGPGTRLTVL.

The chain carries TRBV5-1 and TRBJ2-1; no firm D call. Trimming took 6 bases from V and 6 from J, leaving 25 bases between them. The germline V gene encodes CDR1 SGHRS and CDR2 YFSETQ. This CDR3 has 17 residues. The DNA of the CDR3 is TGCGCCAGCATCAAAGGGAACCCGGGTGCAGCTACCAATGAGCAGTTCTTC. This translates into CASIKGNPGAATNEQFF.

This clone is termed large (0.1 to 1%). The same CDR3 also results from other DNA sequences found in this sample. The V and J genes are TRBV9 and TRBJ1-6; D possibly corresponds to TRBD1 (5 bases). The CDR3 has 15 residues. Germline-derived CDR1 and CDR2 are SGDLS and YYNGEE. Trimming removed 4 bases from V and 5 bases from J, with 13 bases in between. CDR3 protein: CASSPLGVDNSPLHF. The CDR3 region has the DNA TGTGCCAGCAGCCCCCTAGGGGTGGATAATTCACCCCTCCACTTT.

In its sample, this clone was seen a few times. The chain joins TRBV9 to TRBJ2-5; D possibly corresponds to TRBD2 (7 bases). Trimming took off 0 bases at V and 0 bases at J, with 12 bases between the two ends. This CDR3 has 16 amino acids. CDR1 and CDR2 from the germline V gene are SGDLS and YYNGEE. CDR3: CASSVGRGGNQETQYF. The CDR3 DNA is TGTGCCAGCAGCGTAGGGCGCGGGGGCAACCAAGAGACCCAGTACTTC.

By frequency in the sample, this clone is large (0.1 to 1%). V is TRBV18 and J is TRBJ1-3, with TRBD1 identical over 12 bases. The germline gives CDR1 KGHSH, CDR2 LQKENI. V shed 3 bases and J 1 base; nucleotides not matched to a gene: 10. CDR3 length: 19 amino acids. The CDR3 sequence: CASSPFGTGGEYSGNTIYF. Here the CDR3 DNA reads TGTGCCAGCTCACCTTTCGGGACAGGGGGCGAGTATTCTGGAAACACCATATATTTT.

This clone was recorded a few times. This chain connects TRBV5-1 to TRBJ1-4; maybe TRBD1 (5 bases). The CDR3 runs 14 residues. With 3 bases removed from V and 1 base from J, the gap between germline ends came to 7 bases. Looked up from germline, CDR1 is SGHRS and CDR2 is YFSETQ. This CDR3 reads CASSSGRTNEKLFF. The CDR3, as DNA: TGCGCCAGCAGCTCAGGGAGAACTAATGAAAAACTGTTTTTT.

As for this clone: The junction differs from germline at one of its ends, possibly a read error. This chain joins TRBV19 and TRBJ2-5, with TRBD2 identical over 10 bases. The CDR3 is made up of 15 amino acids. The germline V gene has CDR1 LNHDA and CDR2 SQIVND (reference sequence). The CDR3 spells CASSPQAGGQGTQYF. DNA of the CDR3: TGTGCCAGTAGTCCTCAAGCGGGAGGGCAAGGGACCCAGTACTTC. Full variable domain (remainder filled in from reference TRBV19 and TRBJ2-5): DGGITQSPKYLFRKEGQNVTLSCEQNLNHDAMYWYRQDPGQGLRLIYYSQIVNDFQKGDIAEGYSVSREKKESFPLTVTSAQKNPTAFYLCASSPQAGGQGTQYFGPGTRLLVL.

The V gene is TRBV2, the J gene TRBJ1-4; D unresolved. The CDR3 loop spans 13 amino acids. Trimming took off 5 bases at V and 6 bases at J, with 10 bases between the two ends. The germline V gene encodes CDR1 SNHLY and CDR2 FYNNEI. CDR3 sequence: CASSRDPDEKLFF. CDR3 coding DNA: TGTGCCAGCAGTCGCGACCCGGATGAAAAACTGTTTTTT.

This clone was observed once. The genes are TRBV6-7 and TRBJ2-7, with 14 bases matching TRBD2. TRBV6-7 is sorted into the ORF group, with uncertain function. The trim removed 11 bases at V and 3 bases at J, leaving 18 bases unmatched. CDR3 length: 18 residues. In DNA form, the CDR3 reads TGTGCCTCAAATTGGGGACTAGCGGGGGAGGGACTGTACTACGAGCAGTACTTC. This encodes CASNWGLAGEGLYYEQYF.

This clone came up once. Sequence at one end of the junction differs from germline and may be a read error. The V gene is TRBV28, the J gene TRBJ1-4; TRBD1 agrees at 7 bases. The germline gives CDR1 MDHEN, CDR2 SYDVKM. The CDR3 length is 20 residues. CDR3 bases: TGTACCAGCAGTCTCTCATACCGGGACAGCCTCGAGGTGATTAATGAAAAACTGTTTTTT. Translated, it gives CTSSLSYRDSLEVINEKLFF.

This clone has more than one count but fewer than ten. This chain uses TRBV19 with TRBJ2-1; 7 positions match TRBD1. Germline V gene sequence: CDR1 LNHDA, CDR2 SQIVND (reference sequence). The CDR3 runs 16 residues. Trimming took 4 bases from V and 2 from J; bases not matched to a gene: 8. This CDR3 reads CASSNLKTGPYNEQFF. In DNA form, the CDR3 reads TGTGCCAGTAGTAACCTCAAGACAGGGCCCTACAATGAGCAGTTCTTC.

This chain uses TRBV6-8 with TRBJ1-4; D possibly corresponds to TRBD1 (6 bases). V was cut by 7 bases and J by 3 bases, with 12 bases left in between. This CDR3 spans 14 amino acids. Germline CDR1 is MNHGY and CDR2 is SAAAGT. The CDR3 loop reads CASTSGASNEKLFF. CDR3 nucleotide sequence: TGTGCCAGCACTTCGGGGGCATCTAATGAAAAACTGTTTTTT.

V gene TRBV6-8 combines with J gene TRBJ1-2; D gene uncertain. From germline, CDR1 is MNHGY and CDR2 SAAAGT. This CDR3 has 14 amino acids. V gave up 5 bases and J gave up 5 bases, with 15 bases separating them. CDR3 bases: TGTGCCAGCAGTACGGGAAGTTCTTTGTATGGCTACACCTTC. Translating gives CASSTGSSLYGYTF.

This chain connects TRBV29-1 to TRBJ1-4, with D unresolved. CDR1 is SQVTM, CDR2 ANQGSEA, per germline. This CDR3 contains 13 residues. CDR3 sequence (DNA): TGCAGTTTTACCGGGATTGCTAATGAAAAACTGTTTTTT. This gives the protein CSFTGIANEKLFF.

The chain links TRBV15 to TRBJ2-6; no firm D call. Germline V gives CDR1 LNHNV, CDR2 YYDKDF (reference sequence). This CDR3 spans 15 amino acids. V lost 4 bases to trimming and J lost 0 bases, with 7 bases between them. CDR3 nucleotides: TGTGCCACCAGCACACAGAGCTCTGGGGCCAACGTCCTGACTTTC. Encoded protein: CATSTQSSGANVLTF.